This entry lists 3 T cell receptor beta chains sequenced from one sample in a study of cytomegalovirus exposure and HLA in healthy donors. Primers for the PCR totalled 60 Vbeta and 13 Jbeta. The protocol was immunoSEQ multiplex PCR, while the TCRdb copy is restricted to in-frame clones and leaves out a portion. The sample yields about 170,000 clones, around 62% seen once. What was sequenced was PBMCs. All receptors come from a man aged 35-49 years in good health and CMV-seronegative.

The rearrangement links TRBV11-1 to TRBJ1-4, with D perhaps matching TRBD1 (5 bases). Looked up from germline, CDR1 is SGHAT and CDR2 is FQDESV (reference sequence). V was trimmed by 5 bases and J by 7 bases, leaving 14 bases between them. The CDR3 loop spans 14 amino acids. For the CDR3, the DNA is TGTGCCAGCAGCCCCGGGGGTGACGTTGAAAAACTGTTTTTT. This translates into CASSPGGDVEKLFF. The complete variable domain, with remaining parts taken from reference TRBV11-1 and TRBJ1-4, reads EAEVAQSPRYKITEKSQAVAFWCDPISGHATLYWYRQILGQGPELLVQFQDESVVDDSQLPKDRFSAERLKGVDSTLKIQPAELGDSAMYLCASSPGGDVEKLFFGSGTQLSVL.

The rearrangement joins TRBV30 to TRBJ2-7; 8 nucleotides match TRBD1. Germline V gene data show CDR1 as GTSNPN and CDR2 as SVGIG (reference sequence). The CDR3 is made up of 14 amino acids. Trimming took 2 bases from V and 1 from J; bases not matched to a gene: 4. The CDR3, as DNA: TGTGCCTGGAGTTACTACAGGGGGTCCTACGAGCAGTACTTC. Translation: CAWSYYRGSYEQYF.

This clone was counted a few times. The rearrangement joins TRBV5-1 to TRBJ1-1, with D perhaps matching TRBD1 (6 bases). V lost 0 bases and J 4 bases, leaving 10 bases between the germline ends. The CDR3 extends over 14 amino acids. CDR1 and CDR2 from the germline V gene are SGHRS and YFSETQ. DNA for the CDR3: TGCGCCAGCAGCTTGGTTGACAGGATCACTGAAGCTTTCTTT. Its translation: CASSLVDRITEAFF.